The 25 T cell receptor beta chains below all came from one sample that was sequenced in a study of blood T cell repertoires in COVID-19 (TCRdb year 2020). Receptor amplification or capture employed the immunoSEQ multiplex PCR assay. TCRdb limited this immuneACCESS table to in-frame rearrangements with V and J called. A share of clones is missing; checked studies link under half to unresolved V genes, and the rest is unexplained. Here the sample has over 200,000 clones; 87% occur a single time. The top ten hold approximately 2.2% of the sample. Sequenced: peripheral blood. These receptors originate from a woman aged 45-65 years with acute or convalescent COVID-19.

CDR3 nucleotide sequence: TGTGCCAGCTCACCAGTCGAGGGTCGGGATCAGCCCCAGCATTTT. Protein product: CASSPVEGRDQPQHF. The chain is built from TRBV18 and TRBJ1-5; no firm D call. Trimming took off 2 bases at V and 5 bases at J, with 13 bases between the two ends. The germline gives CDR1 KGHSH, CDR2 LQKENI. The CDR3 has 15 amino acids.

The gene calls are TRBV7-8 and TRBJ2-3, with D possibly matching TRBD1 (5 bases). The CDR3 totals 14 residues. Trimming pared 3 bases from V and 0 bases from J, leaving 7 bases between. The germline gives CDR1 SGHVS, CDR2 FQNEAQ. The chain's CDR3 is CASSLRQSTDTQYF. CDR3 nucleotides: TGTGCCAGCAGCTTGCGACAGAGCACAGATACGCAGTATTTT.

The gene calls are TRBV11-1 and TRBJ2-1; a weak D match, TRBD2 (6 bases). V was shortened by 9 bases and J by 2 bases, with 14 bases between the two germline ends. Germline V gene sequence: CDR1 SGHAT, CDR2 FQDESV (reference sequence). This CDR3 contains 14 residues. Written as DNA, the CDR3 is TGTGCCAGTTCGACGGGAGCAGCCTACAATGAGCAGTTCTTC. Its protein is CASSTGAAYNEQFF.

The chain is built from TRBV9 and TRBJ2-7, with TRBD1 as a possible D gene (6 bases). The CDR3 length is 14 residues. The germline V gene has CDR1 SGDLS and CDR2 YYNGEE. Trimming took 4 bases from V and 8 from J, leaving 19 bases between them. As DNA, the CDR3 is TGTGCCAGCAGCTCACAGGGTCACAATACGAAGCAGTACTTC. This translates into CASSSQGHNTKQYF.

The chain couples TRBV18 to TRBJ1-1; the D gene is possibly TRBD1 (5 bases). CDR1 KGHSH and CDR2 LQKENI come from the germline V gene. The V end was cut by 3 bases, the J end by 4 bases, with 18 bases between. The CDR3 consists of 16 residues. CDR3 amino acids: CASSPPGGARATEAFF. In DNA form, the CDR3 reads TGTGCCAGCTCACCCCCGGGAGGGGCGAGGGCCACTGAAGCTTTCTTT.

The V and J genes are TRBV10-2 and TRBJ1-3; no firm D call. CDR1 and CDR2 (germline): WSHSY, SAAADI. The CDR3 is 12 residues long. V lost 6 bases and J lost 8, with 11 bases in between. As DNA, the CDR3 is TGCGCCAGCAGCCCTATGGCGGACACCATATATTTT. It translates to CASSPMADTIYF.

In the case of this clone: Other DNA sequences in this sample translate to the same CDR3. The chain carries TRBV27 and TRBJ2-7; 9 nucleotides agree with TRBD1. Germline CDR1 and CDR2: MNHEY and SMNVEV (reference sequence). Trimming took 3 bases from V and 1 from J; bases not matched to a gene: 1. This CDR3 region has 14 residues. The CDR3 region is CASSFGQGSYEQYF. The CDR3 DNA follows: TGTGCCAGCAGTTTCGGACAGGGGTCCTACGAGCAGTACTTC.

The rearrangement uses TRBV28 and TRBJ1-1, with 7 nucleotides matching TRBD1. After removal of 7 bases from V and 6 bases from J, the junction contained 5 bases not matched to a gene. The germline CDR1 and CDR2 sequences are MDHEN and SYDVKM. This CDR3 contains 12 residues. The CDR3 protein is CASNDRAPEAFF. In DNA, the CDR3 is TGTGCCAGCAATGACAGGGCTCCTGAAGCTTTCTTT.

The CDR3 DNA sequence: TGTGCCAGCATCCAAGGGGGGGAGTTTAGTGAGCAGTTCTTC. Encoded protein: CASIQGGEFSEQFF. This sequence joins TRBV28 and TRBJ2-1; D might be TRBD2 (7 bases). This CDR3 region has 14 residues. CDR1 MDHEN and CDR2 SYDVKM come from the germline V gene. V was pared by 7 bases and J by 9 bases, with 19 bases between.

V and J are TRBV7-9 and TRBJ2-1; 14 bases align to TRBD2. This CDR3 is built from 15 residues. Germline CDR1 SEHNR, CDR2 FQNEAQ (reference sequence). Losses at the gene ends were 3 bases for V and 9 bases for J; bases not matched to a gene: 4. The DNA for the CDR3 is TGTGCCAGCAGCTTCAGACTAGCGGGAGGGGTTGAGCAGTTCTTC. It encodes CASSFRLAGGVEQFF. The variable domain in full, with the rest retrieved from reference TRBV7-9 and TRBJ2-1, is DTGVSQNPRHKITKRGQNVTFRCDPISEHNRLYWYRQTLGQGPEFLTYFQNEAQLEKSRLLSDRFSAERPKGSFSTLEIQRTEQGDSAMYLCASSFRLAGGVEQFFGPGTRLTVL.

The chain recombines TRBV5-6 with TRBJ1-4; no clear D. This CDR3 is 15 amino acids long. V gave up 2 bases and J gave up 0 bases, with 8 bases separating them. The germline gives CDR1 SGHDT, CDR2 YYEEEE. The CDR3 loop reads CASSLSYSTNEKLFF. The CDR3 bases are TGTGCCAGCAGCTTAAGCTACTCAACTAATGAAAAACTGTTTTTT.

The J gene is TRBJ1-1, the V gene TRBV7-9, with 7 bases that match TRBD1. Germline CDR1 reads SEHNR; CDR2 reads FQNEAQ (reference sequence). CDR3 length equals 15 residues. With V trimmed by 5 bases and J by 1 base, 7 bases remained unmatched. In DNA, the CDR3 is TGTGCCAGCAGCGTAGACAGGGCTGAGAACACTGAAGCTTTCTTT. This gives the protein CASSVDRAENTEAFF. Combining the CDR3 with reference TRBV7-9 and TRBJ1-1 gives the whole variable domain DTGVSQNPRHKITKRGQNVTFRCDPISEHNRLYWYRQTLGQGPEFLTYFQNEAQLEKSRLLSDRFSAERPKGSFSTLEIQRTEQGDSAMYLCASSVDRAENTEAFFGQGTRLTVV.

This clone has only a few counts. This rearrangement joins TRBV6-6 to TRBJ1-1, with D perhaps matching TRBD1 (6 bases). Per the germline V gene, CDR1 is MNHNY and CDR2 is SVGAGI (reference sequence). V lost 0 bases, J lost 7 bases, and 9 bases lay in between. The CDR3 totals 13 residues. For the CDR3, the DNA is TGTGCCAGCAGTTACTCGAAGGGGGTTGAAGCTTTCTTT. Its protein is CASSYSKGVEAFF.

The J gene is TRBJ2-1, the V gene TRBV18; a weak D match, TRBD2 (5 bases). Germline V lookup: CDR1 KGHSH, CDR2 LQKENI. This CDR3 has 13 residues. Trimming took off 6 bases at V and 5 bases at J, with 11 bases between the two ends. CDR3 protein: CASSLGRDNEQFF. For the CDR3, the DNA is TGTGCCAGCTCCCTCGGGCGGGACAATGAGCAGTTCTTC.

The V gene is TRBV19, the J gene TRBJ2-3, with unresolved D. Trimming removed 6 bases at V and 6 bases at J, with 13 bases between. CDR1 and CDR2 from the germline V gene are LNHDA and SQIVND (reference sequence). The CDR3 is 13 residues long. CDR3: CASSPGGVDTQYF. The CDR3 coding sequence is TGTGCCAGTAGCCCCGGCGGCGTTGATACGCAGTATTTT.

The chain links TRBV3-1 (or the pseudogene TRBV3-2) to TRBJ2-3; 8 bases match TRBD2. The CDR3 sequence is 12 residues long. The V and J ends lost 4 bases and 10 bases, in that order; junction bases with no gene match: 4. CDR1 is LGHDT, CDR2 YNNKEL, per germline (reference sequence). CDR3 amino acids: CASSLTSGAQYF. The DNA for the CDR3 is TGTGCCAGCAGCCTAACTAGCGGCGCGCAGTATTTT.

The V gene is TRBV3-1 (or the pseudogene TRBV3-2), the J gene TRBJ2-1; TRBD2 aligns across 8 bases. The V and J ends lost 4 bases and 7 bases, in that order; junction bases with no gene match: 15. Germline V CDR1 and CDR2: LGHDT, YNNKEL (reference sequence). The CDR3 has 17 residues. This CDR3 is CASSLSLLAVFKNEQFF. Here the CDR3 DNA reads TGTGCCAGCAGCCTCTCCTTACTAGCGGTATTCAAGAATGAGCAGTTCTTC.

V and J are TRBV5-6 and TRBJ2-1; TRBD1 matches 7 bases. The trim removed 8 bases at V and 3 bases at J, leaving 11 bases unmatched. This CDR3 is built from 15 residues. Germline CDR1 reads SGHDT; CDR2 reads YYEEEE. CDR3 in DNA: TGTGCCAGTCAGGTTACAGGGGACCACTACAATGAGCAGTTCTTC. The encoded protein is CASQVTGDHYNEQFF.

The CDR3 DNA follows: TGTGCCAGCAGCCCGAGGACTAGCGGGAGGGCCTCTGGCACAGATACGCAGTATTTT. Translation: CASSPRTSGRASGTDTQYF. This rearrangement joins TRBV12-1 to TRBJ2-3; TRBD2, as called in the table, went unchecked against the DNA. TRBV12-1 is a listed pseudogene. This CDR3 is built from 19 residues.

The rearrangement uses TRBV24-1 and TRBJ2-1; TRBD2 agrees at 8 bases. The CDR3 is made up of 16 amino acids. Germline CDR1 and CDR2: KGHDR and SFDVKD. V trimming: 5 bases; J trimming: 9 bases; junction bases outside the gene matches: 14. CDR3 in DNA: TGTGCCACCAGTGGTTCCCGGCCAGCGGGAGTGGTTGAGCAGTTCTTC. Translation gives CATSGSRPAGVVEQFF.

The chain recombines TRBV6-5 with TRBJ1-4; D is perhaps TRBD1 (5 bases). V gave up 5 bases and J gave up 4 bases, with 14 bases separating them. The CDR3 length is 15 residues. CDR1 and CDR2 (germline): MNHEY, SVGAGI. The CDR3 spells CASSRDRPLNEKLFF. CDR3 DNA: TGTGCCAGCAGTCGAGACAGACCGCTTAATGAAAAACTGTTTTTT.

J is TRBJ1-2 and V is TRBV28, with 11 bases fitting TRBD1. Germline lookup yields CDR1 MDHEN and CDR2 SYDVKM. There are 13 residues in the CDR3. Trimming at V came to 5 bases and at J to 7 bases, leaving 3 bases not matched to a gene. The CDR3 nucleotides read TGTGCCAGCAGTGGACAGGGGGCGGGTGGCTACACCTTC. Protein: CASSGQGAGGYTF.

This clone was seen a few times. CDR3 coding DNA: TGTGCCAGCAGTTCCACCGGGACAGGGGTCGGGACCCAGTACTTC. Its protein product is CASSSTGTGVGTQYF. V and J are TRBV27 and TRBJ2-5, with 10 bases aligning to TRBD1. This CDR3 is built from 15 residues. Germline loops: CDR1 MNHEY, CDR2 SMNVEV (reference sequence). V gave up 4 bases and J gave up 7 bases; unmatched junction bases: 9.

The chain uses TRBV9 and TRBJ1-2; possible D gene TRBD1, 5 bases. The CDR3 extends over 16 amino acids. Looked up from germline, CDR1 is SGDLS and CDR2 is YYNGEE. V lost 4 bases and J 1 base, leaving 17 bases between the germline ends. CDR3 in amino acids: CASSPETGFFNYGYTF. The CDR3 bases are TGTGCCAGCAGCCCAGAAACAGGCTTTTTTAACTATGGCTACACCTTC. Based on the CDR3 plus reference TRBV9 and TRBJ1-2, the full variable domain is DSGVTQTPKHLITATGQRVTLRCSPRSGDLSVYWYQQSLDQGLQFLIQYYNGEERAKGNILERFSAQQFPDLHSELNLSSLELGDSALYFCASSPETGFFNYGYTFGSGTRLTVV.

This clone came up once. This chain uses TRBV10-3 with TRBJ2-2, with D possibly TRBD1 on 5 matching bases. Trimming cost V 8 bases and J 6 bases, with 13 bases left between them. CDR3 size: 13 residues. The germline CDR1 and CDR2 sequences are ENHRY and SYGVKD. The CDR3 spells CAISRDEAGELFF. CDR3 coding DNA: TGTGCCATCTCCAGGGATGAGGCCGGGGAGCTGTTTTTT.